This T cell receptor beta chain was identified in a study of blood T cell repertoires in COVID-19. As originally analysed: Amplification from reference gene primers served as the basis for estimated nucleated cell counts. TCRdb keeps only in-frame clones here, not all; method: immunoSEQ multiplex PCR. The V and J calls and clone size are taken from that table; D and trimming were inferred from the DNA. The table includes under 350,000 clones, approximately 85% detected once. The CDR3 covers 14 residues. V gave up 4 bases and J gave up 5 bases, with 13 bases separating them. CDR1 KGHDR and CDR2 SFDVKD come from the germline V gene. In its sample, this clone was seen once.

The V gene is TRBV24-1, the J gene TRBJ1-2; weak D call: TRBD1 (6 bases). The TCR comes from a human donor in a cohort sampled during active COVID-19. The specimen sequenced was peripheral blood. The CDR3 sequence: CATSENRAPYGYTF. The DNA of the CDR3 is TGTGCCACCAGTGAAAACAGGGCGCCTTATGGCTACACCTTC.